This T cell receptor beta chain is from a study of blood T cell repertoires in COVID-19. Across the whole study: The United States, Italy and Spain provided the acute and convalescent COVID-19 samples.

Germline V lookup: CDR1 LGHDT, CDR2 YNNKEL (reference sequence). The CDR3 has 15 amino acids. The ends were cut back, 2 bases at V and 4 bases at J, with 12 bases in the middle. This clone was found a few times. The protocol was immunoSEQ multiplex PCR, while the TCRdb copy is restricted to in-frame clones and leaves out a portion. The table includes 290,000 or so clones, around 90% detected once. This receptor was identified in a man in his 70s with acute or convalescent COVID-19. Sequencing was done on a sample of peripheral blood. J is TRBJ1-3 and V is TRBV3-1 (or the pseudogene TRBV3-2); D may be TRBD1 (5 bases). CDR3 DNA sequence: TGTGCCAGCAGCCAAATGCGGGGGACGGGAAACACCATATATTTT. Translation gives CASSQMRGTGNTIYF.